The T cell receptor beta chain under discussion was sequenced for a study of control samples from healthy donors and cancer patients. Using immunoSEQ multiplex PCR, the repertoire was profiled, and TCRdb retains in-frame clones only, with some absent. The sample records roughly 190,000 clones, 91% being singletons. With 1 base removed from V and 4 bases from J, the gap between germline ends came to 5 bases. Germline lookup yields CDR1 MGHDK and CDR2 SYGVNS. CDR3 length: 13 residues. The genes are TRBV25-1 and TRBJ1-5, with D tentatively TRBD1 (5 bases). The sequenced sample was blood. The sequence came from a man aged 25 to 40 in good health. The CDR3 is CASSEWGNQPQHF. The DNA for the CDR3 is TGTGCCAGCAGTGAATGGGGGAATCAGCCCCAGCATTTT. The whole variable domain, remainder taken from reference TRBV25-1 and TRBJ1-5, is EADIYQTPRYLVIGTGKKITLECSQTMGHDKMYWYQQDPGMELHLIHYSYGVNSTEKGDLSSESTVSRIRTEHFPLTLESARPSHTSQYLCASSEWGNQPQHFGDGTRLSIL.